The rows below give T cell receptor beta chains drawn from one sample of a study of cytomegalovirus exposure and HLA in healthy donors. Using immunoSEQ multiplex PCR, the repertoire was profiled, and TCRdb retains in-frame clones only, with some absent. The table has around 100,000 clones, around 84% seen once. The specimen sequenced was PBMCs. Receptors were obtained from a man between 18 and 29 years old in good health and CMV-seropositive. Both conserved end residues are part of each CDR3. The order of the fields is CDR3 protein, CDR3 DNA, V gene, D gene, J gene, clone size. A D gene is named only where the DNA matches it firmly. Clone size is not always given. Where it is, it says once, few, many or a class for expanded clones.

CDR3: CASSLERRDFRPQHF; DNA: TGTGCCAGCAGCTTAGAACGCAGGGACTTTAGGCCCCAGCATTTT; V: TRBV13; D: .; J: TRBJ1-5; size: .
CDR3: CASRIPTGFPTPYGYTF; DNA: TGTGCCAGCAGAATCCCCACTGGTTTTCCAACCCCCTATGGCTACACCTTC; V: TRBV28; D: .; J: TRBJ1-2; size: .
CDR3: CASSSKTSSNEQFF; DNA: TGTGCCAGCTCATCTAAGACTAGCTCCAATGAGCAGTTCTTC; V: TRBV18; D: TRBD2; J: TRBJ2-1; size: once
CDR3: CASSPAPGWTGELFF; DNA: TGTGCCAGCTCACCAGCGCCGGGTTGGACCGGGGAGCTGTTTTTT; V: TRBV18; D: .; J: TRBJ2-2; size: .
CDR3: CASSPEDRIQETQYF; DNA: TGTGCCAGCTCACCAGAAGACAGAATACAAGAGACCCAGTACTTC; V: TRBV18; D: .; J: TRBJ2-5; size: .
CDR3: CASSYTGGSTYEQYF; DNA: TGTGCCAGCAGTTACACAGGGGGCTCTACCTACGAGCAGTACTTC; V: TRBV6-5; D: TRBD1; J: TRBJ2-7; size: .
CDR3: CASSVVRTGEETQYF; DNA: TGTGCCAGCAGTGTTGTTAGGACAGGGGAAGAGACCCAGTACTTC; V: TRBV6-1; D: TRBD1; J: TRBJ2-5; size: .
CDR3: CASSEIASGRGTKRNEQYF; DNA: TGTGCCAGCAGTGAAATCGCTAGCGGGAGGGGGACGAAAAGAAACGAGCAGTACTTC; V: TRBV6-1; D: TRBD2; J: TRBJ2-7; size: once
CDR3: CASSLKLAGYQETQYF; DNA: TGCGCCAGCAGCTTGAAACTAGCGGGGTACCAAGAGACCCAGTACTTC; V: TRBV5-1; D: TRBD2; J: TRBJ2-5; size: .
CDR3: CASSRNTESNQPQHF; DNA: TGTGCCAGCAGTCGAAATACAGAGAGCAATCAGCCCCAGCATTTT; V: TRBV2; D: .; J: TRBJ1-5; size: .
CDR3: CASAQVGHQPQHF; DNA: TGTGCTAGTGCCCAAGTGGGCCATCAGCCCCAGCATTTT; V: TRBV12-5; D: .; J: TRBJ1-5; size: .
CDR3: CASSDQSGNTQYF; DNA: TGTGCCAGCAGTGACCAGAGCGGGAATACGCAGTATTTT; V: TRBV6-4; D: TRBD2; J: TRBJ2-3; size: .
CDR3: CASSPRARDRTDTGELFF; DNA: TGTGCCAGCTCACCAAGGGCGCGGGATAGGACGGACACCGGGGAGCTGTTTTTT; V: TRBV18; D: .; J: TRBJ2-2; size: .
CDR3: CASSHRDRGHEQYF; DNA: TGTGCCAGCAGCCACCGGGACAGGGGGCACGAGCAGTACTTC; V: TRBV14; D: TRBD1; J: TRBJ2-7; size: few
CDR3: CASSPAASGSVPDTQYF; DNA: TGTGCCAGCTCACCTGCGGCTAGCGGGAGCGTTCCAGATACGCAGTATTTT; V: TRBV18; D: TRBD2; J: TRBJ2-3; size: .
CDR3: CSHANPNTEAFF; DNA: TGCAGCCACGCGAATCCGAACACTGAAGCTTTCTTT; V: TRBV29-1; D: .; J: TRBJ1-1; size: .
CDR3: CASSIAGAPYNEQFF; DNA: TGTGCCAGTAGTATAGCGGGAGCCCCCTACAATGAGCAGTTCTTC; V: TRBV19; D: .; J: TRBJ2-1; size: few
CDR3: CASSSGLADASTDTQYF; DNA: TGTGCCAGCAGCTCGGGACTAGCGGATGCTAGCACAGATACGCAGTATTTT; V: TRBV7-9; D: TRBD2; J: TRBJ2-3; size: .
CDR3: CASWESGYPPRGLNEQFF; DNA: TGTGCGAGCTGGGAATCTGGGTATCCGCCCCGGGGACTTAATGAGCAGTTCTTC; V: TRBV7-9; D: .; J: TRBJ2-1; size: .
CDR3: CASSPTGQETQYF; DNA: TGTGCCAGCTCACCAACGGGCCAAGAGACCCAGTACTTC; V: TRBV18; D: .; J: TRBJ2-5; size: .
CDR3: CASSPETGSTGELFF; DNA: TGTGCCAGCAGCCCCGAGACAGGGAGCACCGGGGAGCTGTTTTTT; V: TRBV4-2; D: TRBD1; J: TRBJ2-2; size: .
CDR3: CASSERGPLEAFF; DNA: TGTGCCAGCAGTGAAAGAGGCCCGCTTGAAGCTTTCTTT; V: TRBV2; D: .; J: TRBJ1-1; size: .
CDR3: CSVAASGGVSTEAFF; DNA: TGCAGCGTTGCCGCCTCGGGGGGAGTGAGCACTGAAGCTTTCTTT; V: TRBV29-1; D: .; J: TRBJ1-1; size: .
CDR3: CAWSSLAGVKNIQYF; DNA: TGTGCCTGGAGCTCTCTAGCGGGGGTCAAAAACATTCAGTACTTC; V: TRBV30; D: TRBD2; J: TRBJ2-4; size: .
CDR3: CASSLAGPSGSGYNEQFF; DNA: TGTGCCAGCAGCTTAGCAGGGCCTAGCGGGAGTGGCTACAATGAGCAGTTCTTC; V: TRBV11-2; D: TRBD2; J: TRBJ2-1; size: .
CDR3: CASSPSPGDEQFF; DNA: TGTGCCAGCAGTCCCTCCCCCGGGGATGAGCAGTTCTTC; V: TRBV28; D: .; J: TRBJ2-1; size: .
CDR3: CAWSLETSNTEAFF; DNA: TGTGCCTGGAGTTTGGAGACCTCGAACACTGAAGCTTTCTTT; V: TRBV30; D: .; J: TRBJ1-1; size: .
CDR3: CASSLTGATDTQYF; DNA: TGTGCCAGCAGCTTGACAGGGGCCACAGATACGCAGTATTTT; V: TRBV11-1; D: TRBD1; J: TRBJ2-3; size: .
CDR3: CASSPGQGANNQPQHF; DNA: TGCGCCAGCAGCCCTGGGCAGGGGGCGAACAATCAGCCCCAGCATTTT; V: TRBV5-1; D: TRBD1; J: TRBJ1-5; size: .
CDR3: CASSRPWGGNTEAFF; DNA: TGTGCCAGCAGCCGACCGTGGGGGGGGAACACTGAAGCTTTCTTT; V: TRBV6-5; D: .; J: TRBJ1-1; size: .
CDR3: CASSGRDRGTGELFF; DNA: TGTGCCAGCAGCGGCCGGGACAGGGGGACCGGGGAGCTGTTTTTT; V: TRBV9; D: TRBD1; J: TRBJ2-2; size: once
CDR3: CASSLWDRGETQYF; DNA: TGTGCCAGCAGTTTATGGGACAGGGGTGAGACCCAGTACTTC; V: TRBV27; D: TRBD1; J: TRBJ2-5; size: .
CDR3: CASSLSGTLHNEQFF; DNA: TGTGCCAGCAGCTTATCGGGAACCCTCCACAATGAGCAGTTCTTC; V: TRBV11-3; D: .; J: TRBJ2-1; size: .
CDR3: CASSIQVHQPQHF; DNA: TGTGCCAGTAGTATACAGGTCCATCAGCCCCAGCATTTT; V: TRBV19; D: .; J: TRBJ1-5; size: .
CDR3: CASSQGAGTSGRGNTGELFF; DNA: TGTGCCAGCAGCCAGGGGGCCGGGACTAGCGGGAGAGGGAACACCGGGGAGCTGTTTTTT; V: TRBV4-2; D: TRBD2; J: TRBJ2-2; size: .
CDR3: CASSAQGLAGGNEQFF; DNA: TGTGCCAGCAGTGCGCAGGGACTAGCTGGGGGCAATGAGCAGTTCTTC; V: TRBV2; D: TRBD2; J: TRBJ2-1; size: .
CDR3: CSVTRENTEAFF; DNA: TGCAGCGTGACTAGGGAGAACACTGAAGCTTTCTTT; V: TRBV29-1; D: .; J: TRBJ1-1; size: .
CDR3: CASSPSVRAVSYNEQFF; DNA: TGTGCCAGCTCACCAAGCGTACGAGCGGTCTCCTACAATGAGCAGTTCTTC; V: TRBV18; D: .; J: TRBJ2-1; size: .
CDR3: CASSLSQGLNQPQHF; DNA: TGTGCCAGCAGTTTATCTCAGGGGCTCAATCAGCCCCAGCATTTT; V: TRBV28; D: .; J: TRBJ1-5; size: once
CDR3: CASSELLGQGGETQYF; DNA: TGTGCCAGCAGTGAACTTCTGGGACAGGGGGGGGAGACCCAGTACTTC; V: TRBV2; D: TRBD1; J: TRBJ2-5; size: .
CDR3: CSVVTGVAIEAFF; DNA: TGCAGCGTTGTTACGGGGGTGGCGATTGAAGCTTTCTTT; V: TRBV29-1; D: .; J: TRBJ1-1; size: .
CDR3: CASSSSTGFSGNTIYF; DNA: TGTGCCAGCAGCTCAAGTACAGGGTTCTCTGGAAACACCATATATTTT; V: TRBV11-2; D: .; J: TRBJ1-3; size: .
CDR3: CASSYSEHGGDTQYF; DNA: TGTGCCAGCAGTTACTCGGAACACGGAGGAGATACGCAGTATTTT; V: TRBV6-5; D: .; J: TRBJ2-3; size: .
CDR3: CASSVGGTLLGNEQFF; DNA: TGTGCCAGCAGCGTAGGGGGCACCCTTCTAGGCAATGAGCAGTTCTTC; V: TRBV9; D: .; J: TRBJ2-1; size: .
CDR3: CASGLDRSYYGYTF; DNA: TGTGCTAGTGGTTTGGACAGGAGCTACTATGGCTACACCTTC; V: TRBV12-5; D: .; J: TRBJ1-2; size: .
CDR3: CASSKTATNEKLFF; DNA: TGTGCCAGTAGTAAGACAGCAACTAATGAAAAACTGTTTTTT; V: TRBV19; D: .; J: TRBJ1-4; size: .
CDR3: CSANRGRKETQYF; DNA: TGCAGCGCCAACAGGGGGCGCAAGGAGACCCAGTACTTC; V: TRBV29-1; D: TRBD1; J: TRBJ2-5; size: .
CDR3: CATSREGMGQETQYF; DNA: TGTGCCACCTCGAGGGAGGGGATGGGCCAAGAGACCCAGTACTTC; V: TRBV28; D: TRBD2; J: TRBJ2-5; size: .